Described below is a single TCR beta chain sequence and its context. The antigen is not known. The data stem from a study of cytomegalovirus exposure and HLA in healthy donors. Those who donated were healthy bone marrow donors. PCR was performed using 60 Vbeta and 13 Jbeta primers. The data were produced by immunoSEQ multiplex PCR, yet TCRdb's version contains in-frame clones alone and is incomplete. The table records some 150,000 clones, 70% to 85% of them present only once. Losses at the gene ends were 5 bases for V and 7 bases for J; bases not matched to a gene: 7. The CDR3 is made up of 16 amino acids. From germline, CDR1 is SGHTA and CDR2 FQGTGA. Study findings and constraints: Later genetic work tied a missense DCLRE1C variant to beta-chain V and J trimming. The later analysis indicated that the majority of CMV-associated TCR beta chains appeared HLA-restricted.

Sequencing input: PBMCs. The clonotype was recovered from a middle-aged woman in good health and CMV-seronegative. This chain connects TRBV7-3 to TRBJ2-2; 13 bases are a match to TRBD2. The CDR3 loop reads CASSLRTSGSVGELFF. CDR3 in DNA: TGTGCCAGCAGCCTAAGGACTAGCGGGAGTGTCGGGGAGCTGTTTTTT.